A single sample is the source of the 26 T cell receptor beta chains below, sequenced in a study of T-cell reconstitution after alpha-beta-depleted transplantation in children (dated by TCRdb to about 2016). To prepare the library, PCR was applied. Sequencer: Illumina HiSeq 2500. TCR libraries were prepared with molecular barcoding, using unique molecular identifiers to normalize TCRbeta repertoire quantification. The public reads were quality trimmed at Q25 with fastp and then assembled into clones with MiXCR by TCRdb, keeping productive beta chains. Rows are combined by CDR3 protein, so each entry shows the most common genes and DNA. This sample comprises 400,000 to 500,000 distinct CDR3 sequences, approximately 11% of them detected only once. About 5% of the sample is taken by the ten largest. The sequencing used PBMCs from the stem cell graft donor, collected from the stem cell graft. The receptors stem from a human donor who donated a stem cell graft to a child with acute myeloid leukemia.

In this sample, this clonotype turned up many times. Sequence at one end of the junction differs from germline and may be a read error. V and J are TRBV10-3 and TRBJ1-4; no clear D gene. The CDR3 covers 13 residues. The V gene's germline CDR1 is ENHRY and CDR2 SYGVKD. The CDR3 coding sequence is TGTGCCATCAAAGCAGCAACAAATGAAAAACTGTTTTTT. This sequence encodes CAIKAATNEKLFF.

This chain connects TRBV27 to TRBJ2-7; D possibly uses TRBD1 or TRBD2 (5 bases each). The CDR3 runs 13 residues. V lost 6 bases, J lost 1 base, and 10 bases lay in between. From germline, CDR1 is MNHEY and CDR2 SMNVEV (reference sequence). The CDR3 DNA sequence: TGTGCCAGCAGCAGGGACGGATCCTACGAGCAGTACTTC. This translates into CASSRDGSYEQYF.

The chain has TRBV4-1 and TRBJ2-3; D unclear. Germline assignment: CDR1 MGHRA and CDR2 YSYEKL. The CDR3 consists of 14 residues. V was pared by 0 bases and J by 10 bases, with 14 bases between. The CDR3 loop is CASSQDKQISSQYF. The CDR3 coding sequence is TGCGCCAGCAGCCAAGATAAGCAGATCTCCTCGCAGTATTTT.

This clonotype was found a few times. The V gene is TRBV5-5, the J gene TRBJ2-5, with 10 positions matching TRBD2. Unmatched junction bases numbered 5, after V lost 1 base and J lost 5 bases. Germline values: CDR1 SGHKS, CDR2 YYEKEE (reference sequence). The CDR3 consists of 15 residues. CDR3 in amino acids: CASSLLLAGRETQYF. The CDR3 nucleotides read TGTGCCAGCAGCTTGTTACTAGCGGGACGTGAGACCCAGTACTTC.

The chain links TRBV4-1 to TRBJ1-2, with no clear D. CDR3 size: 14 residues. Per germline, CDR1 MGHRA and CDR2 YSYEKL. Trimming took 3 bases from V and 4 from J, leaving 12 bases between them. The CDR3 here is CASSQPVIGYGYTF. The CDR3, as DNA: TGCGCCAGCAGCCAGCCTGTCATAGGCTATGGCTACACCTTC.

V and J are TRBV7-2 and TRBJ1-6; D gene ambiguous. CDR1 and CDR2 from the germline V gene are SGHTA and FQGNSA. Trimming took 7 bases from V and 5 from J, leaving 15 bases between them. There are 15 residues in the CDR3. The DNA of the CDR3 is TGTGCCAGCACCCGTTCGTCCCCGAATAATTCACCCCTCCACTTT. This codes for CASTRSSPNNSPLHF.

This sequence joins TRBV29-1 and TRBJ1-1, with D hard to call. CDR3 length: 13 amino acids. Per germline, CDR1 SQVTM and CDR2 ANQGSEA. V was trimmed by 0 bases and J by 5 bases, leaving 10 bases between them. The CDR3 here is CSVEEGRATEAFF. Written as DNA, the CDR3 is TGCAGCGTTGAAGAGGGCCGGGCGACTGAAGCTTTCTTT.

On this clonotype itself: This sequence may be a read error, since a much larger clone differs from it by one base. V and J are TRBV5-1 and TRBJ1-5, with a tentative D call TRBD1 (5 bases). The length of the CDR3 is 12 residues. Germline V gene lookup returns CDR1 SGHRS and CDR2 YFSETQ. The CDR3 reads CAGSLEGQPQHF. CDR3 sequence (DNA): TGCGCCGGCAGCTTGGAGGGGCAGCCCCAGCATTTT.

This rearrangement joins TRBV12-3 or TRBV12-4 to TRBJ1-6, with 7 bases identical to TRBD1. The CDR3 contains 15 residues. With V trimmed by 5 bases and J by 7 bases, 8 bases remained unmatched. CDR3 DNA: TGTGCCAGCAGTCCGAGACAGGGAATAAATTCACCCCTCCACTTT. Translating it yields CASSPRQGINSPLHF.

The chain combines TRBV29-1 with TRBJ1-2; D is unresolved. Trimming pared 2 bases from V and 4 bases from J, leaving 11 bases between. Germline V gives CDR1 SQVTM, CDR2 ANQGSEA. This CDR3 spans 13 amino acids. The CDR3 coding sequence is TGCAGCGTTGAATCAGAACGGATCTATGGCTACACCTTC. Translated, it gives CSVESERIYGYTF. The whole variable domain, filled in from reference TRBV29-1 and TRBJ1-2, reads SAVISQKPSRDICQRGTSLTIQCQVDSQVTMMFWYRQQPGQSLTLIATANQGSEATYESGFVIDKFPISRPNLTFSTLTVSNMSPEDSSIYLCSVESERIYGYTFGSGTRLTVV.

This clonotype came up a few times. The genes are TRBV4-1 and TRBJ2-7, with D perhaps matching TRBD2 (7 bases). The V end lost 5 bases, the J end lost 0 bases, and 26 bases lay between the germline ends. Germline V CDR1 and CDR2: MGHRA, YSYEKL. CDR3 length equals 19 residues. The CDR3 loop is CASSEKKRGGQGRSYEQYF. The CDR3, as DNA: TGCGCCAGCAGCGAAAAAAAGAGGGGGGGGCAGGGGCGCTCCTACGAGCAGTACTTC.

The CDR3, as DNA: TGTGCCATCAGGCAGGAATTGGGTCAGCCCCAGCATTTT. It specifies CAIRQELGQPQHF. The chain links TRBV10-3 to TRBJ1-5; D unresolved. V was pared by 6 bases and J by 6 bases, with 12 bases between. Germline assignment: CDR1 ENHRY and CDR2 SYGVKD. CDR3 size: 13 residues.

The V and J genes are TRBV19 and TRBJ2-5; 10 bases are shared with TRBD2. CDR3 length equals 14 residues. CDR1 and CDR2 (germline): LNHDA, SQIVND (reference sequence). After removal of 1 base from V and 4 bases from J, the junction contained 0 bases not matched to a gene. The CDR3 reads CASSIGLAGETQYF. In nucleotides, the CDR3 is TGTGCCAGTAGTATAGGACTAGCGGGAGAGACCCAGTACTTC.

V is TRBV20-1 and J is TRBJ2-3; TRBD2 agrees at 7 bases. Germline trimming cut 0 bases from V and 5 bases from J; bases unmatched to any gene: 8. CDR3 length: 15 amino acids. Germline CDR1 reads DFQATT; CDR2 reads SNEGSKA (reference sequence). The chain's CDR3 is CSARDWAGAVDTQYF. CDR3 bases: TGCAGTGCTAGAGATTGGGCGGGAGCCGTAGATACGCAGTATTTT.

The V and J genes are TRBV25-1 and TRBJ2-7; D ambiguous. V lost 4 bases and J 3 bases, leaving 13 bases between the germline ends. This CDR3 region has 14 residues. The germline gives CDR1 MGHDK, CDR2 SYGVNS. CDR3 DNA sequence: TGTGCCAGCAGTGGGCCGCCAAACAACTACGAGCAGTACTTC. Translated, it gives CASSGPPNNYEQYF.

The chain combines TRBV25-1 with TRBJ2-3, with D possibly TRBD1 on 6 matching bases. The germline CDR1 and CDR2 sequences are MGHDK and SYGVNS. Trimming cost V 4 bases and J 0 bases, with 11 bases left between them. The CDR3 covers 15 residues. The CDR3 loop is CASSGTVTSTDTQYF. CDR3 nucleotide sequence: TGTGCCAGCAGTGGGACAGTTACTAGCACAGATACGCAGTATTTT. Supplemented by reference TRBV25-1 and TRBJ2-3, the full variable domain reads EADIYQTPRYLVIGTGKKITLECSQTMGHDKMYWYQQDPGMELHLIHYSYGVNSTEKGDLSSESTVSRIRTEHFPLTLESARPSHTSQYLCASSGTVTSTDTQYFGPGTRLTVL.

This clonotype appeared a few times. The chain joins TRBV15 to TRBJ1-3, with D hard to call. V lost 8 bases to trimming and J lost 2 bases, with 10 bases between them. This CDR3 is 13 amino acids long. CDR1 is LNHNV and CDR2 is YYDKDF in the germline V gene (reference sequence). The CDR3 is CATSITAGNTIYF. The CDR3 region has the DNA TGTGCCACCTCGATAACGGCTGGAAACACCATATATTTT.

The chain couples TRBV19 to TRBJ2-2; D is unresolved. The CDR3 runs 15 residues. CDR1 and CDR2 (germline): LNHDA, SQIVND (reference sequence). V was shortened by 7 bases and J by 5 bases, with 17 bases between the two germline ends. The chain's CDR3 is CASKVGSLSTGELFF. The DNA of the CDR3 is TGTGCCAGTAAGGTGGGAAGTTTATCAACCGGGGAGCTGTTTTTT.

The gene calls are TRBV6-5 and TRBJ2-7; D gene uncertain. The CDR3 has 14 residues. Germline values: CDR1 MNHEY, CDR2 SVGAGI. Deletions cut 0 bases from V and 5 bases from J, with 11 bases between. The CDR3 loop is CASSYSSGGDEQYF. The CDR3 DNA reads as TGTGCCAGCAGTTACTCTTCTGGCGGCGACGAGCAGTACTTC.

This clonotype was detected ten times or more. V and J are TRBV20-1 and TRBJ2-2; the D is unclear. The length of the CDR3 is 14 residues. Looked up from germline, CDR1 is DFQATT and CDR2 is SNEGSKA (reference sequence). Trimming took off 3 bases at V and 0 bases at J, with 8 bases between the two ends. CDR3: CSASWQPNTGELFF. The CDR3 nucleotides read TGCAGTGCTAGCTGGCAACCGAACACCGGGGAGCTGTTTTTT.

This chain joins TRBV9 and TRBJ2-1, with 15 bases identical to TRBD2. The CDR3 totals 16 residues. Germline CDR1 and CDR2: SGDLS and YYNGEE. V lost 5 bases to trimming and J lost 12 bases; unmatched junction nucleotides: 12. The CDR3 nucleotides read TGTGCCAGCAGTGGACTAGCGGGAGGGTCATTGTTAGGGCAGTTCTTC. Its protein product is CASSGLAGGSLLGQFF.

The table lists this clonotype with a few counts. V is TRBV5-1 and J is TRBJ2-1; 14 bases line up with TRBD2. This CDR3 is 17 amino acids long. Germline V gene data show CDR1 as SGHRS and CDR2 as YFSETQ. V gave up 3 bases and J gave up 2 bases; unmatched junction bases: 4. The CDR3 DNA is TGCGCCAGCAGCTCCGGGACTAGCGGGAGTCCCTACAATGAGCAGTTCTTC. This codes for CASSSGTSGSPYNEQFF.

This clonotype was observed a few times. This chain connects TRBV15 to TRBJ2-3; D gene unclear. The CDR3 sequence is 14 residues long. From germline, CDR1 is LNHNV and CDR2 YYDKDF (reference sequence). The V end lost 5 bases, the J end lost 1 base, and 10 bases lay between the germline ends. CDR3 in DNA: TGTGCCACCAGCGGAATTTTGCGCACAGATACGCAGTATTTT. Protein: CATSGILRTDTQYF.

This clonotype was counted a few times. J is TRBJ1-2 and V is TRBV29-1; TRBD1 matches at 10 bases. V gave up 6 bases and J gave up 8 bases; unmatched junction bases: 9. Germline lookup yields CDR1 SQVTM and CDR2 ANQGSEA. The CDR3 loop spans 13 amino acids. CDR3 nucleotide sequence: TGCAGCGTCGCCGGGGGACAGGGGAACGGCTACACCTTC. Its translation: CSVAGGQGNGYTF.

This clonotype was recorded a few times. CDR3: CASSKHEQYV. The CDR3 DNA reads as TGTGCCAGCAGCAAACACGAGCAGTACGTC. This chain connects TRBV21-1 to TRBJ2-7. TRBV21-1 is listed as a pseudogene. This CDR3 region has 10 residues.

This clonotype occurred many times. V gene TRBV12-3 or TRBV12-4 combines with J gene TRBJ2-4, with TRBD1 matching 8 bases. Germline trimming cut 3 bases from V and 0 bases from J; bases unmatched to any gene: 4. The CDR3 totals 16 residues. The CDR3 protein is CASSFRQGLAKNIQYF. The CDR3, as DNA: TGTGCCAGCAGTTTCCGACAGGGGTTAGCCAAAAACATTCAGTACTTC.